These T cell receptor beta chains were read from a single sample in a study of shared clonotypes between healthy human individuals. TCRdb keeps only in-frame clones here, not all; method: immunoSEQ multiplex PCR. The sample yields 2,500,000 or so clones, approximately 92% seen once. Sequencing input: naive CD4+ T cells sorted from blood. The receptors here all came from a man between 18 and 35 years old in good health. CDR3s include the opening cysteine and the closing phenylalanine or tryptophan. A D gene is named only where the DNA matches it firmly. Size values are once, few and many counts, or a class for expanded clones, and some rows have none.

v_gene,len,j_gene,abundance,d_gene,CDR3aa,CDR3nt
TRBV2,17,TRBJ1-5,-,TRBD1,CASRGKPGTGAYQPQHF,TGTGCCAGCAGGGGCAAACCGGGGACAGGAGCTTACCAGCCCCAGCATTTT
TRBV30,10,TRBJ1-2,few,-,CAWRRVGYTF,TGTGCCTGGAGACGCGTGGGCTACACCTTC
TRBV6-5,15,TRBJ2-6,once,-,CASRNGHSGANVLTF,TGTGCCAGCAGAAATGGACACTCTGGGGCCAACGTCCTGACTTTC
TRBV2,13,TRBJ1-1,-,-,CASRGGVNTEAFF,TGTGCCAGCAGGGGGGGGGTGAACACTGAAGCTTTCTTT
TRBV7-2,15,TRBJ2-2,-,TRBD2,CASCLAGGVTGELFF,TGTGCCAGCTGCCTAGCGGGAGGGGTCACCGGGGAGCTGTTTTTT
TRBV18,14,TRBJ2-5,-,TRBD2,CASSPGLAYETQYF,TGTGCCAGCTCACCGGGACTAGCGTATGAGACCCAGTACTTC
TRBV10-2,14,TRBJ2-1,-,TRBD2,CASTRTSGYNEQFF,TGCGCCAGCACCCGGACTAGCGGGTACAATGAGCAGTTCTTC
TRBV4-3,13,TRBJ2-1,-,-,CASSQAPDNEQFF,TGCGCCAGCAGCCAAGCCCCCGACAATGAGCAGTTCTTC
TRBV19,14,TRBJ1-2,-,TRBD1,CASRRDRATYGYTF,TGTGCCAGTAGGCGGGACAGGGCAACCTATGGCTACACCTTC
TRBV6-5,15,TRBJ2-7,once,-,CASSLRADGSYEQYF,TGTGCCAGCAGTTTAAGGGCTGATGGTTCCTACGAGCAGTACTTC
TRBV7-2,14,TRBJ2-6,-,-,CASSRVSGANVLTF,TGTGCCAGCAGCAGGGTCTCTGGGGCCAACGTCCTGACTTTC
TRBV5-1,16,TRBJ2-3,-,TRBD2,CASSLGGRESTDTQYF,TGCGCCAGCAGCTTGGGAGGGAGGGAAAGCACAGATACGCAGTATTTT
TRBV6-5,13,TRBJ2-7,-,TRBD2,CASSQRENYEQYF,TGTGCCAGCAGTCAGCGGGAAAACTACGAGCAGTACTTC
TRBV11-2,15,TRBJ2-1,-,TRBD2,CASSPGLAGGREQFF,TGTGCCAGCAGCCCCGGACTAGCGGGGGGGCGGGAGCAGTTCTTC
TRBV7-9,13,TRBJ2-7,-,-,CASSLDSTGGQYF,TGTGCCAGCAGCTTAGACAGCACCGGCGGGCAGTACTTC
TRBV19,14,TRBJ1-1,-,TRBD1,CASSMGQTNTEAFF,TGTGCCAGTAGTATGGGACAGACGAACACTGAAGCTTTCTTT
TRBV2,13,TRBJ2-2,-,-,CASLRTGTGELFF,TGTGCCAGCCTCAGGACGGGAACCGGGGAGCTGTTTTTT
TRBV19,16,TRBJ2-1,-,TRBD2,CASTFGTSGRAAEQFF,TGTGCCAGTACCTTTGGGACTAGCGGGAGGGCGGCTGAGCAGTTCTTC
TRBV2,17,TRBJ1-4,-,TRBD1,CASSESQGATTNEKLFF,TGTGCCAGCAGTGAAAGTCAGGGGGCCACAACTAATGAAAAACTGTTTTTT
TRBV11-2,15,TRBJ1-5,few,-,CASSPAGQKNQPQHF,TGTGCCAGCAGCCCCGCGGGGCAGAAAAATCAGCCCCAGCATTTT
TRBV28,14,TRBJ1-2,-,-,CASSLSGVGYGYTF,TGTGCCAGCAGTTTATCTGGGGTTGGCTATGGCTACACCTTC
TRBV5-4,16,TRBJ1-6,-,-,CASSLVGQQINSPLHF,TGTGCCAGCAGCTTGGTAGGACAGCAGATTAATTCACCCCTCCACTTT
TRBV7-9,15,TRBJ2-5,-,-,CASSLIETVTETQYF,TGTGCCAGCAGCTTAATTGAGACGGTGACAGAGACCCAGTACTTC
TRBV5-6,14,TRBJ2-5,-,TRBD2,CASSLPAGQETQYF,TGTGCCAGCAGCTTGCCAGCGGGACAAGAGACCCAGTACTTC
TRBV5-1,14,TRBJ2-5,-,-,CASSLEPYQETQYF,TGCGCCAGCAGCTTGGAACCGTACCAAGAGACCCAGTACTTC
TRBV10-3,14,TRBJ1-4,-,-,CATNSGATNEKLFF,TGTGCCACCAACTCCGGTGCAACTAATGAAAAACTGTTTTTT
TRBV25-1,11,TRBJ1-1,few,TRBD1,CATGSGGRAFF,TGTGCCACCGGATCAGGGGGCCGAGCTTTCTTT
TRBV30,14,TRBJ1-6,-,-,CAWEDGVYNSPLHF,TGTGCCTGGGAGGATGGGGTCTATAATTCACCCCTCCACTTT
TRBV2,13,TRBJ2-7,once,-,CASNERGYYEQYF,TGTGCCAGCAACGAAAGGGGATACTACGAGCAGTACTTC
TRBV5-1,13,TRBJ2-7,once,TRBD2,CASSPILATEQYF,TGCGCCAGCAGCCCCATACTAGCGACCGAGCAGTACTTC
TRBV9,13,TRBJ2-5,-,-,CASSVDLGETQYF,TGTGCCAGCAGCGTAGATCTAGGAGAGACCCAGTACTTC
TRBV10-3,14,TRBJ1-1,once,-,CAIMAPSGNTEAFF,TGTGCCATCATGGCGCCCTCGGGAAACACTGAAGCTTTCTTT
TRBV18,16,TRBJ2-2,-,TRBD1,CASSRSGTGGTGELFF,TGTGCCAGCTCACGCTCCGGGACAGGGGGCACCGGGGAGCTGTTTTTT
TRBV4-1,18,TRBJ1-3,-,TRBD1,CASSQGIQGLNSGNTIYF,TGCGCCAGCAGCCAGGGGATACAGGGGCTTAACTCTGGAAACACCATATATTTT
TRBV9,14,TRBJ2-3,-,-,CASSVGLSTDTQYF,TGTGCCAGCAGCGTAGGTCTCAGCACAGATACGCAGTATTTT
TRBV2,14,TRBJ2-7,-,-,CASSEAGQGYEQYF,TGTGCCAGCAGTGAAGCCGGGCAGGGCTACGAGCAGTACTTC
TRBV6-1,12,TRBJ2-4,-,-,CASSLDQNIQYF,TGTGCCAGCAGTTTGGATCAGAACATTCAGTACTTC
TRBV6-5,13,TRBJ1-2,-,-,CASRPGDRYGYTF,TGTGCCAGCAGGCCCGGGGATCGCTATGGCTACACCTTC
TRBV2,17,TRBJ2-1,-,-,CASSVLLTDDKNNEQFF,TGTGCCAGCAGTGTCTTACTCACAGATGACAAGAACAATGAGCAGTTCTTC
TRBV30,16,TRBJ2-3,-,TRBD2,CAWKGLAGRSTDTQYF,TGTGCCTGGAAGGGGTTAGCGGGCCGTAGCACAGATACGCAGTATTTT
TRBV2,15,TRBJ1-2,-,-,CASRERDGANYGYTF,TGTGCCAGCAGGGAGCGAGACGGAGCTAACTATGGCTACACCTTC
TRBV15,16,TRBJ2-7,-,TRBD2,CATSSIRGRAGLEQYF,TGTGCCACCAGCAGCATCCGCGGGAGGGCCGGGCTCGAGCAGTACTTC
TRBV6-1,14,TRBJ2-1,-,-,CASLPEEGYNEQFF,TGTGCCAGCTTACCGGAGGAAGGCTACAATGAGCAGTTCTTC
TRBV4-1,20,TRBJ2-7,-,TRBD2,CASSRPRNYLTSGERDEQYF,TGCGCCAGCAGCCGTCCACGGAATTACTTAACTAGCGGGGAACGCGACGAGCAGTACTTC
TRBV7-6,14,TRBJ2-3,-,-,CASSLSPITATQYF,TGTGCCAGCAGCTTATCCCCAATTACAGCTACGCAGTATTTT
TRBV30,11,TRBJ1-4,-,-,CAWRALGKLFF,TGTGCCTGGAGGGCCCTGGGAAAACTGTTTTTT
TRBV18,14,TRBJ1-5,-,-,CASSPESGNQPQHF,TGTGCCAGCTCCCCAGAGAGCGGCAATCAGCCCCAGCATTTT
TRBV5-6,15,TRBJ1-5,-,-,CASSLAGRANQPQHF,TGTGCCAGCAGCTTGGCCGGCAGGGCCAATCAGCCCCAGCATTTT
TRBV28,15,TRBJ1-4,-,TRBD1,CASTPAGTGGGKLFF,TGTGCCAGCACCCCCGCCGGGACAGGGGGAGGAAAACTGTTTTTT
TRBV7-6,16,TRBJ2-7,-,-,CASSLAPPVNTYEQYF,TGTGCCAGCAGCTTAGCCCCCCCTGTGAATACCTACGAGCAGTACTTC
TRBV6-1,14,TRBJ2-7,-,TRBD2,CASYSAGGAYEQYF,TGTGCCAGCTATAGCGCGGGAGGGGCCTACGAGCAGTACTTC
TRBV7-3,15,TRBJ2-5,-,-,CASSLVGSLVETQYF,TGTGCCAGCAGCTTAGTAGGAAGTCTCGTGGAGACCCAGTACTTC
TRBV7-9,14,TRBJ2-7,-,-,CASSWGRGVHEQYF,TGTGCCAGCAGCTGGGGCAGGGGCGTCCACGAGCAGTACTTC
TRBV28,15,TRBJ1-2,-,TRBD1,CASSSYPGQGAGYTF,TGTGCCAGCAGTTCCTATCCGGGACAGGGGGCTGGCTACACCTTC